This T cell receptor (beta chain) originates from a study of blood T cell repertoires in COVID-19. TCRdb's table, derived via immunoSEQ multiplex PCR, lists solely in-frame clones and lacks some. The table shows over 25,000 clones, with about 77% occurring only once. The V segment lost 5 bases and the J segment 6 bases; nucleotides outside the gene matches: 12. There are 15 residues in the CDR3. Germline CDR1 reads SGHTA; CDR2 reads FQGNSA. V usage is TRBV7-2 and J usage is TRBJ1-2, with TRBD1 identical over 7 bases. Sequencing was done on a sample of peripheral blood. This sequence was found in a man older than 75 with active or convalescent COVID-19. The CDR3 DNA follows: TGTGCCAGCAGCGATGCTAACAGGGGTTCGGATGGCTACACCTTC. Translating gives CASSDANRGSDGYTF. The full variable domain, its missing parts supplied by reference TRBV7-2 and TRBJ1-2, is GAGVSQSPSNKVTEKGKDVELRCDPISGHTALYWYRQSLGQGLEFLIYFQGNSAPDKSGLPSDRFSAERTGGSVSTLTIQRTQQEDSAVYLCASSDANRGSDGYTFGSGTRLTVV.